These T cell receptor beta chains were read from a single sample in a study of cytomegalovirus exposure and HLA in healthy donors. Here immunoSEQ multiplex PCR was the method, and the copy in TCRdb shows in-frame clones only, minus some. The sample has about 160,000 clones, approximately 78% seen once. Sequencing was performed on PBMCs. Receptors were obtained from a girl aged 2-10 years in good health and CMV-seropositive. CDR3s include the opening cysteine and the closing phenylalanine or tryptophan. The D gene is left open where the match is weak. Clone size appears in some rows only: once, few, many, or a class for an expanded clone.

j_call v_call d_call clone_size cdr3_nt cdr3_aa
TRBJ2-5 TRBV10-3 TRBD2 - TGTGCCATCAGCGCTTCTAGCGGGAGATCCCCCTCTGTAATGGAGACCCAGTACTTC CAISASSGRSPSVMETQYF
TRBJ2-5 TRBV7-8 - once TGTGCCAGCAGCCCTGGAACTAGAATCCAAGAGACCCAGTACTTC CASSPGTRIQETQYF
TRBJ2-1 TRBV27 TRBD2 - TGTGCCAGCAGTCCTTTCGGCGGGAGTGACAATGAGCAGTTCTTC CASSPFGGSDNEQFF
TRBJ1-1 TRBV11-2 TRBD1 - TGTGCCAGCAGCTTTGAGGGACAGGGGTGGACTGAAGCTTTCTTT CASSFEGQGWTEAFF
TRBJ2-5 TRBV6-5 TRBD2 few TGTGCCAGCAGTTACTCGATGGCGGGAGACCAAGAGACCCAGTACTTC CASSYSMAGDQETQYF
TRBJ2-7 TRBV20-1 - - TGCAGTGCTAGTCCACACAAGCAGTACTTC CSASPHKQYF
TRBJ2-1 TRBV5-6 TRBD2 - TGTGCCAGCAGTCGGCCGGGACTAGGGGCCGGTGAGCAGTTCTTC CASSRPGLGAGEQFF
TRBJ2-3 TRBV4-2 - few TGTGCCAGCAGTCCTCGCTTAGCAGATACGCAGTATTTT CASSPRLADTQYF
TRBJ1-4 TRBV6-6 TRBD1 once TGTGCCAGCAGATCGGACAGGGTGCTGGAAAAACTGTTTTTT CASRSDRVLEKLFF
TRBJ2-3 TRBV6-9 - - TGTGCCAGCAGTTATTCTATCAGCGACTCCCACCGGACAGATACGCAGTATTTT CASSYSISDSHRTDTQYF
TRBJ2-7 TRBV18 - few TGTGCCAGCTCACCAGGATTAGCGGACCCCTACGAGCAGTACTTC CASSPGLADPYEQYF
TRBJ2-1 TRBV5-1 TRBD2 - TGCGCCAGCAGCTTAGCGGGAGAATTCGATGAGCAGTTCTTC CASSLAGEFDEQFF
TRBJ2-7 TRBV6-1 TRBD2 few TGTGCCAGCAGTGTTGGGACTAGCGAATCCTACGAGCAGTACTTC CASSVGTSESYEQYF
TRBJ1-1 TRBV5-1 - - TGCGCCAGCAGCAAGAACAGGAATGAAGCTTTCTTT CASSKNRNEAFF
TRBJ2-3 TRBV5-6 TRBD1 - TGTGCCAGCAGCGCCTACGGACAGGGGGAAGCAGATACGCAGTATTTT CASSAYGQGEADTQYF
TRBJ1-2 TRBV14 - - TGTGCCAGCAGCCTCACGGTAGCTAACTATGGCTACACCTTC CASSLTVANYGYTF
TRBJ1-1 TRBV2 TRBD1 - TGTGCCAGCAGGGCGGACAGGGATGTTGAAGCTTTCTTT CASRADRDVEAFF
TRBJ2-7 TRBV27 - - TGTGCCAGCAGTTATTGGGACAAACTTTACGAGCAGTACTTC CASSYWDKLYEQYF
TRBJ2-7 TRBV29-1 TRBD1 - TGCAGCACTAAGACAGGGAGCGACGAGCAGTACTTC CSTKTGSDEQYF
TRBJ2-1 TRBV6-1 TRBD2 - TGTGCCAGCAGTGAAGAGGGGACTAGCCTTGAGCAGTTCTTC CASSEEGTSLEQFF
TRBJ1-1 TRBV25-1 - - TGTGCCAGTAAAGCAGGGGCGAGTGAAGCTTTCTTT CASKAGASEAFF
TRBJ2-5 TRBV6-1 TRBD2 - TGTGCCAGCACCACCGGAGCGGGAGGGCCGGAGACCCAGTACTTC CASTTGAGGPETQYF
TRBJ1-5 TRBV27 - - TGTGCCAGCAGTGCTTCCCCGGGACGGAGGGCGAGTCAGCCCCAGCATTTT CASSASPGRRASQPQHF
TRBJ2-1 TRBV9 - - TGTGCCAGCAGCGTAGGGACACGCGGGGCTACCCACTCCTACAATGAGCAGTTCTTC CASSVGTRGATHSYNEQFF
TRBJ2-7 TRBV4-1 TRBD1 - TGCGCCAGCAGCTATCTGACAGGGTTGCGCGAGCAGTACTTC CASSYLTGLREQYF
TRBJ1-2 TRBV6-5 - - TGTGCCAGCAGCAGAGACTTCCCGCCTTATGGCTACACCTTC CASSRDFPPYGYTF
TRBJ2-3 TRBV5-1 TRBD2 - TGCGCCAGTACTAGCGGGAGTCGGACAGATACGCAGTATTTT CASTSGSRTDTQYF
TRBJ2-6 TRBV4-1 TRBD2 - TGCGCCAGCAGCCAAGTTTTCCGGGGGAGGGGTTCTGGGGCCAACGTCCTGACTTTC CASSQVFRGRGSGANVLTF
TRBJ2-7 TRBV5-1 TRBD2 - TGCGCCAGCAGCTTCAGCGGGAATGACTACGAGCAGTACTTC CASSFSGNDYEQYF
TRBJ1-1 TRBV18 - - TGTGCCAGCTCACCAATAATTGGAGGGACTGAAGCTTTCTTT CASSPIIGGTEAFF
TRBJ2-1 TRBV4-1 - - TGCGCCAGCAGCCAATCGCGGAGAGATGAGCAGTTCTTC CASSQSRRDEQFF
TRBJ1-1 TRBV7-8 - once TGTGCCAGCAGCTCCGCTGGGGTTATCAGGGACACTGAAGCTTTCTTT CASSSAGVIRDTEAFF
TRBJ1-1 TRBV30 - - TGTGCCTGGAGTGTACAGGCCAACACTGAAGCTTTCTTT CAWSVQANTEAFF
TRBJ2-3 TRBV9 TRBD2 - TGTGCCAGCAGCGTAGCCGCGGGAGGGCAAACAGATACGCAGTATTTT CASSVAAGGQTDTQYF
TRBJ2-2 TRBV2 TRBD2 - TGTGCCAGCAGTGTTACTAGCGGGGGATCCGGGGAGCTGTTTTTT CASSVTSGGSGELFF
TRBJ2-6 TRBV2 - - TGTGCCAGCAGGAAGGGACTGCTCTCTGGGGCCAACGTCCTGACTTTC CASRKGLLSGANVLTF
TRBJ2-7 TRBV9 - - TGTGCCAGCAGCGACGAGGACTGGGCCTACGAGCAGTACTTC CASSDEDWAYEQYF
TRBJ1-5 TRBV19 - - TGTGCCAGTACCACTGGGAGGGCCCATAATCAGCCCCAGCATTTT CASTTGRAHNQPQHF
TRBJ2-5 TRBV6-5 TRBD2 - TGTGCCAGCAGTCCGGGACTAGCGTTCCAAGAGACCCAGTACTTC CASSPGLAFQETQYF
TRBJ2-7 TRBV9 - - TGTGCCAGCAGCCCTTTCAAGTCAGGCTACGAGCAGTACTTC CASSPFKSGYEQYF
TRBJ2-5 TRBV5-1 - - TGCGCCAGCAGCTTGATGAGGGAAGAGACCCAGTACTTC CASSLMREETQYF
TRBJ2-3 TRBV19 TRBD1 - TGTGCCAGTAGGGACAGGGCAGATACGCAGTATTTT CASRDRADTQYF
TRBJ2-5 TRBV5-6 - few TGTGCCAGCAGCTTGGTATCCAGGGGAGTGACCCAGTACTTC CASSLVSRGVTQYF
TRBJ2-5 TRBV28 TRBD2 - TGTGCCAGCAGTTTCGGACTAGATCAAGAGACCCAGTACTTC CASSFGLDQETQYF
TRBJ1-2 TRBV5-1 - - TGCGCCAGCAGCGGAAATTACAGAGACCTAAACTATGGCTACACCTTC CASSGNYRDLNYGYTF
TRBJ1-3 TRBV7-9 - - TGTTCCAGCAGCTTTCAGGGAAACACCATATATTTT CSSSFQGNTIYF
TRBJ1-1 TRBV29-1 - - TGCAGCGCCTCCCAGGGGAACACTGAAGCTTTCTTT CSASQGNTEAFF
TRBJ1-1 TRBV2 - - TGTGCCAGCAGGGGGGGCACTGAAGCTTTCTTT CASRGGTEAFF
TRBJ2-7 TRBV30 - - TGTGCCTGGGGTACAGGGCTACCACCCTACGAGCAGTACTTC CAWGTGLPPYEQYF
TRBJ2-5 TRBV2 TRBD2 - TGTGCCAGCAGTGGTGAAGCGGGAGGGGTCGAGACCCAGTACTTC CASSGEAGGVETQYF
TRBJ1-5 TRBV2 - - TGTGCCAGCAGTGAGCGGGGGAGCAATCAGCCCCAGCATTTT CASSERGSNQPQHF
TRBJ2-7 TRBV5-1 TRBD1 - TGCGCCAGCAGCTACCAAGACAGGGACTACGAGCAGTACTTC CASSYQDRDYEQYF
TRBJ2-2 TRBV7-3 TRBD2 - TGTGCCAGCAGCTTATGGACTAGGAACACCGGGGAGCTGTTTTTT CASSLWTRNTGELFF
TRBJ2-7 TRBV28 - - TGTGCCAGCAGTTTAGGGACATACTACGAGCAGTACTTC CASSLGTYYEQYF
TRBJ1-1 TRBV7-9 - - TGTGCCAGCAGCCAAACCAGTATCTTT CASSQTSIF
TRBJ2-1 TRBV6-4 TRBD1 - TGTGCCAGCAGTGAAACAGGGGGCTCCTACAATGAGCAGTTCTTC CASSETGGSYNEQFF
TRBJ2-1 TRBV4-2 TRBD1 - TGTGCCAGCAGCCAAGAATTTGGGGACAGCAATGAGCAGTTCTTC CASSQEFGDSNEQFF
TRBJ2-2 TRBV7-8 TRBD2 - TGTGCCAGCAGCTTAGCTACCGGGAGGGTCGCGAACACCGGGGAGCTGTTTTTT CASSLATGRVANTGELFF
TRBJ1-2 TRBV2 TRBD1 once TGTGCCAGCAGCCCGAGCGCAGGGGGCGGCTATGGCTACACCTTC CASSPSAGGGYGYTF